This T cell receptor (beta chain) was sequenced for a study of cytomegalovirus exposure and HLA in healthy donors (dated by TCRdb to 2016 to 2017). For the wider study: According to an earlier analysis of 550 to 750 of the donors, some 170 million T cells yielded approximately 120 million unique TCR beta sequences and around 280 Gb of sequence data. About 320 gigabases of sequencing data and 70 million to 85 million unique TCR sequences were included in an early release covering several hundred HLA-typed donors. Of the roughly 400 genotyped donors, roughly 80% were placed in the genetic ancestry cluster associated with self-reported Caucasian donors. The study aimed to test whether signatures of past pathogen exposure could be identified by cataloging public T cell receptors. The study profiled the T cell repertoires of 666 subjects by immunosequencing and related them to cytomegalovirus serostatus. In addition to the first cohort of 666 subjects, a separate validation cohort of approximately 110 different subjects was used. High-throughput TCR immunosequencing, statistical association of individual TCRs with disease status, and machine learning were combined to predict cytomegalovirus infection status. A later analysis re-analyzed previously published TCR beta repertoires from several hundred donors and added high-resolution HLA genotyping to study TCR occurrence patterns. Rather than using new phenotypic data, the later analysis identified candidate immune exposures from TCR beta sequences and from how often those sequences occurred across donors. In an earlier analysis of 500 to 650 of the donors, high-throughput TCR beta sequencing was used to judge whether each TCR beta V gene segment behaved as functional or pseudogenic. Donor age, sex, ethnicity and CMV serostatus were compiled together with the repertoire data. A later genetic analysis took genome-wide SNP genotypes for about three fifths of the roughly 670 donors and used that subset as a discovery cohort. Every discovery cohort repertoire had been produced on one sequencing platform. Both class I and class II loci were covered by HLA typing, at four-digit resolution. Typing coverage differed by locus: A, B, C, DRB1 and DQB1 were typed in roughly 620-640 donors, DQA1 in 500 to 550, DPA1 in around 580, and DPB1 in about 450. Because of strong linkage in the cohort, roughly five DR-DQ haplotypes were treated as single units for association and clustering. Across roughly 420 genotyped donors of the cohort, an average of approximately 240,000 unique TCR beta nucleotide sequences per donor were sequenced, and roughly 20% of those sequences were non-productive. Points the paper makes about the study in general: Specific HLA alleles were associated with over 15,000 TCR beta sequences at a false discovery rate of 0.05 in a later analysis. Most TCR sequences were seen in very few donors, while some public TCRs were found in many individuals. In an earlier analysis of roughly 560 of the donors, most TCR beta V segments were observed in productive rearrangements about 87% or about 30% of the time, broadly matching IMGT annotations. A further reported finding was that TCR beta sequences accurately predicted the HLA-A and HLA-B alleles for most subjects in the first cohort. A cluster of highly shared sequence variants was judged likely to be a technical artifact of the sequencing pipeline. Compared with equally common non-associated chains, HLA-associated TCR beta chains in a later analysis were more clonally expanded and had lower generation probabilities. The study gave a list of under 200 TCR beta chains associated with cytomegalovirus. Because counts were too low, roughly 18 rarely observed V segments, including chromosome 9 orphons, were left out of the earlier analysis of some 640 of the donors. The presence/absence analyses assumed that sequencing depth was roughly uniform across donors, and that assumption may not be true. Compared with the approximately 670-donor mean, donors in an Asian-associated ancestry cluster had fewer N-insertions in productive TCRs, according to a later genetic analysis. According to a later analysis, TCR association rates differed among HLA loci, with DRB1 alleles showing the most associated TCRs and HLA-C alleles showing the fewest. Cytomegalovirus status was reported to be diagnosed by the classifier with high specificity and sensitivity in both the original and validation cohorts. Strong co-occurrence of HLA alleles, especially DR and DQ, made assigning TCR associations to individual alleles difficult. In this cohort, only TCR beta chains were sequenced, and detectable features were limited by the absence of alpha or paired-chain data. Most CMV-associated TCR beta chains appeared to be HLA-restricted in a later analysis, and the HLA associations seemed to be driven largely by CMV exposure. Several of the top co-occurrence clusters appeared to be linked to parvovirus B19, influenza, CMV and Epstein-Barr virus, according to a later analysis. Linkage disequilibrium might explain the correlated functional status among segregating V segments, but an unknown experimental factor could not be ruled out. V-gene and J-gene trimming of TCR beta chains was associated with a missense DCLRE1C variant in a later genetic analysis, and the association was replicated in an independent cohort. Immune exposure information for the cohort was limited to CMV serostatus. The authors suggested that the approach could potentially be generalized to other disease states and immunological phenotypes. Because HLA typing was unavailable for some donors at each locus, only the typed subset was used in association tests. In vitro tests confirmed that a few of the cytomegalovirus-associated TCR beta chains recognize cytomegalovirus antigens.

In regard to this clone: Its antigen has not been determined. The record has no base qualities; no much larger clone is one base away.

The cohort consisted of hundreds of healthy bone marrow donors. Cohort members were all nominally healthy when sampled, although unrecorded immune exposures were likely present. The donor tested CMV seronegative, placing the donor among the roughly 350 seronegative members of the cohort. Every donor gave a peripheral blood sample, and the peripheral blood mononuclear cells from that sample were used for TCR beta sequencing. Genomic DNA extraction from the blood cell samples was performed with the Qiagen DNeasy Blood Extraction Kit. The library was made by the immunoSEQ multiplex PCR assay. For the multiplex PCR, a mixture combining 60 forward primers for TCR Vbeta segments and 13 reverse primers for TCR Jbeta segments was used. Amplification of the CDR3 region of rearranged TCR beta genes was performed with a multiplex PCR assay on genomic DNA. The amplified TCR beta libraries were sequenced on the Illumina HiSeq System as 87-base-pair reads. Turning to the authors' computational methods: A later analysis tallied roughly 80 million unique TCR beta chains across the 650 to 750 repertoires, and some 10 million of those chains were shared by two or more donors. Raw reads were error-corrected and collapsed into unique sequences by a nearest-neighbor algorithm in which closely related sequences were merged to remove PCR and sequencing errors. To assign V, D and J gene segments, CDR3 sequences were aligned to IMGT reference sequences. For a sequence to be retained, a match of at least six nucleotides to both a V gene segment and a J gene segment was required. Rearrangements were called productive when the CDR3 lacked stop codons and stayed in frame with V and J; all others were non-productive. CDR3 was defined by IMGT convention, running from the second conserved V-encoded cysteine to the conserved J-encoded phenylalanine. Sequences without an unambiguous match to a single V gene segment were excluded from the earlier analysis of 587 of the donors. An earlier analysis of 587 of the donors called V segments functional above 56.7% productive rearrangements and segregating when the between-donor standard deviation exceeded 5%. A statistical classification framework was developed to diagnose cytomegalovirus status using the catalog of TCR beta chain sequences. In a later analysis, V and J genes were assigned by comparing TCR nucleotide sequences against IMGT/GENE-DB human TR gene sequences. A later analysis assigned CDR3 sequences and most-parsimonious VDJ recombination scenarios with the TCRdist pipeline. In a later analysis, each TCR beta chain was defined by its CDR3 amino acid sequence together with its V-gene family, and reads without a unique V-gene family were excluded. As a way to deal with suspected cross-contamination and a sequencing artifact, a later analysis dropped approximately 590 nucleotide sequences that were highly shared and had low generation probability. In a later analysis, a clonal expansion index was calculated for each public chain from normalized within-repertoire ranks of inferred template counts. In a later analysis, generation probabilities were computed with a VDJ recombination model fitted to out-of-frame rearrangements, and the resulting probabilities were checked against IGoR. In a later analysis, TCR-TCR, TCR-HLA and TCR-CMV co-occurrence was scored with hypergeometric tests, and a repertoire-size bias correction was applied to TCR pairs. To estimate false discovery rates, a later analysis permuted the HLA or CMV assignments 20 times. In a later analysis, co-occurring TCRs were grouped with DBSCAN, and TCRdist sequence similarity was added when clustering was performed within HLA-allele-positive subsets. Repertoires with fewer than 30,000 or more than 120,000 public chains were left out of co-occurrence clustering, as were five repertoires with anomalous nucleotide sharing. Imported from immuneACCESS, the table was reduced by TCRdb to in-frame sequences with V and J called. These copies leave out some clones; in studies compared against another copy, an unresolved V gene accounts for under half, and the cause of the remainder is not known. The DNA was the basis for D and trimming; V, J and clone size are from that table. Within this sample are about 190,000 clones, with approximately 78% of them counted one time only. 0.8% of the sample lies in the top ten.

Sample: PBMCs. The clonotype was recovered from a woman younger than 30 in good health and CMV-seronegative.

The DNA sequence is TGTGCCACAGGAGGATTCAGCTCCTACGAGCAGTACTTC. This is translated as CATGGFSSYEQYF. In this chain, TRBV10-3 is recombined with TRBJ2-5; TRBD2 is possibly the D segment (5 matching bases). Matching the DNA end better, TRBJ2-7 makes the J call doubtful. Spanning cysteine to phenylalanine, the CDR3 consists of 13 amino acids. Only the CDR3 DNA stays, 39 bases, in frame from base 1. The CDR1 and CDR2 encoded by the germline V gene are ENHRY and SYGVKD.